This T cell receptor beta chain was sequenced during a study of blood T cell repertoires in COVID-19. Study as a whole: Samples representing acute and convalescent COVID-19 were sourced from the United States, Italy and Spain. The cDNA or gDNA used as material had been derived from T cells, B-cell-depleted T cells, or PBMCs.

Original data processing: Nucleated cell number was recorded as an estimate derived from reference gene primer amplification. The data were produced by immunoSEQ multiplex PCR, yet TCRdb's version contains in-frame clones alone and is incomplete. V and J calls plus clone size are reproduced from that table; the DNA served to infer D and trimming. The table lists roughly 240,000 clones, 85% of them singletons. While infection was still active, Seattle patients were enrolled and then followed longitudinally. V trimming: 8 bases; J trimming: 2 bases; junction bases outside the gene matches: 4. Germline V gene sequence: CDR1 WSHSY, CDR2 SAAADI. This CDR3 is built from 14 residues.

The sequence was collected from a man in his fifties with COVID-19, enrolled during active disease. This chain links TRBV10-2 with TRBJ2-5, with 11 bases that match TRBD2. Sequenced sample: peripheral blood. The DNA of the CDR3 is TGCGCCAGCGCCATAGCGGGGGGGCAAGAGACCCAGTACTTC. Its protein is CASAIAGGQETQYF.